The clone carrying this T cell receptor (beta chain) occurred a few times. This CDR3 is built from 16 residues. Germline CDR1 and CDR2: MNHEY and SMNVEV (reference sequence). J was trimmed by 3 bases and V by 5 bases; bases with no gene match: 8. These data come from a study of T cells in Graves' hyperthyroidism and ophthalmopathy. Amplification yielded TCR beta CDR3 regions, with RNA transcripts as the source. Using the HTBI primer set, a first-round RT-PCR was run on the TCR CDR3. TCRdb reanalysed the multiplex PCR reads using MiXCR and keeps one entry per CDR3 protein. The data hold about 600,000 distinct CDR3 sequences, with approximately 15% observed a single time.

The chain employs TRBV27 and TRBJ2-1; 9 nucleotides agree with TRBD1. Sequencing used blood. This clonotype originated in a woman aged 40 to 50 with Graves' ophthalmopathy. CDR3 in amino acids: CASSLGQGTNYNEQFF. CDR3 DNA: TGTGCCAGCAGTCTCGGACAGGGGACTAACTACAATGAGCAGTTCTTC.